This TCR beta chain is drawn from a study of Graves' ophthalmopathy and Graves' hyperthyroidism. Germline lookup yields CDR1 SGDLS and CDR2 YYNGEE. Trimming left V 0 bases short and J 1 base short, with 10 bases between. This CDR3 has 15 amino acids. Hyperthyroidism patients were newly diagnosed, under 2 months' duration, aged 18 to 65. The authors diagnosed from clinical symptoms, serum thyroxine, TRAb, thyroid ultrasound and orbital computed tomography. Amplification of TCR beta CDR3 regions used RNA transcripts. RT-PCR in the first round used HTBI primers; a second-round multiplex PCR followed. TCRdb reprocessed the multiplex PCR reads with MiXCR, giving one entry per CDR3 protein. The repertoire holds roughly 1.1 million distinct CDR3 sequences, around a third seen once, with roughly 10% in the top ten. Study-level results: Blood was where most expanded thyroid clonotypes above 0.001 frequency also turned up.

As for this clonotype: Its antigen is unidentified.

The TCR originated in an adult man with Graves' hyperthyroidism. The chain combines TRBV9 with TRBJ1-1; D is undetermined. The specimen was peripheral blood or thyroid tissue (not recorded which). Here the CDR3 reads CASSVEGGRNTEAFF. The CDR3 coding sequence is TGTGCCAGCAGCGTAGAAGGTGGCAGGAACACTGAAGCTTTCTTT.